Described below is a single TCR beta chain sequence and its context. What it recognizes is unknown. These data belong to a study of PD-1 blockade in classical Hodgkin lymphoma. Study-wide results and caveats: By C4D1 there was a significant rise in CD4+ TCR diversity but not in CD8+ TCR diversity.

Method: immunoSEQ multiplex PCR; TCRdb's copy keeps in-frame clones and lacks some. The data show approximately 26,000 clones, 70% seen once. V was clipped by 5 bases and J by 1 base; unmatched bases: 9. The CDR3 covers 18 residues. Germline-derived CDR1 and CDR2 are SEHNR and FQNEAQ (reference sequence). All the patients suffered relapse after autologous stem cell transplantation, and brentuximab vedotin exposure differed. The receptor comes from a human donor with classical Hodgkin lymphoma. Source: peripheral blood mononuclear cells (PBMCs), taken before the second cycle of nivolumab. The genes are TRBV7-9 and TRBJ2-1, with TRBD1 identical over 12 bases. The CDR3 region has the DNA TGTGCCAGCAGCCCCCGGGACAGGGGGCTGTTGTCCTACAATGAGCAGTTCTTC. Protein sequence: CASSPRDRGLLSYNEQFF.